The rows below give T cell receptor beta chains drawn from one sample of a study of blood T cell repertoires in COVID-19. Clones were sequenced by immunoSEQ multiplex PCR, and TCRdb holds only the in-frame ones, with some missing. The data hold some 190,000 clones, with roughly 86% observed a single time. Sequencing used PBMCs or T cells enriched from blood (not recorded which). The receptors shown here come from a man aged 40-49 years with acute COVID-19. The CDR3 runs from the conserved cysteine through the conserved F or W. Each record gives: D gene, V gene, J gene, clone size, CDR3 DNA, CDR3 protein. D genes are given only for firm matches. Some rows have no size entry. The others give once, few or many, or a class for an expanded clone.

d_call: NA; v_call: TRBV19; j_call: TRBJ1-6; clone_size: few; cdr3_nt: TGTGCCAGTAGTTGGGGACAAAAACCGCCTAATTCACCCCTCCACTTT; cdr3_aa: CASSWGQKPPNSPLHF
d_call: TRBD2; v_call: TRBV10-3; j_call: TRBJ2-7; clone_size: NA; cdr3_nt: TGTGCCATCAGACCCGGACTAGCGGGCTCCTACGAGCAGTACTTC; cdr3_aa: CAIRPGLAGSYEQYF
d_call: NA; v_call: TRBV19; j_call: TRBJ2-3; clone_size: NA; cdr3_nt: TGTGCCAGTAGTCCTCCTCGGGCAGATACGCAGTATTTT; cdr3_aa: CASSPPRADTQYF
d_call: NA; v_call: TRBV7-9; j_call: TRBJ1-5; clone_size: NA; cdr3_nt: TGTGCCAGCAGCCCACAGGAGAAACAGCCCCAGCATTTT; cdr3_aa: CASSPQEKQPQHF
d_call: NA; v_call: TRBV7-8; j_call: TRBJ1-2; clone_size: NA; cdr3_nt: TGTGCCAGCAGCGGCACAGGGAGCGGCTACACCTTC; cdr3_aa: CASSGTGSGYTF
d_call: NA; v_call: TRBV21-1; j_call: TRBJ2-7; clone_size: NA; cdr3_nt: TGTGCCAGCAGCGGACCCGGGACTAGCGCCTCCTACGAGCAGTACTTC; cdr3_aa: CASSGPGTSASYEQYF
d_call: TRBD1; v_call: TRBV11-2; j_call: TRBJ1-6; clone_size: few; cdr3_nt: TGTGCCAGCAGCACGACAGGGACGAGGTCACCCCTCCACTTT; cdr3_aa: CASSTTGTRSPLHF
d_call: TRBD1; v_call: TRBV9; j_call: TRBJ1-4; clone_size: NA; cdr3_nt: TGTGCCAGCAGCCCACCGGGACAGGGACGAAAACTGTTTTTT; cdr3_aa: CASSPPGQGRKLFF
d_call: TRBD1; v_call: TRBV19; j_call: TRBJ1-6; clone_size: NA; cdr3_nt: TGTGCCAGTAGTGGCGGACAGGGGATACTTGTTTCACCCCTCCACTTT; cdr3_aa: CASSGGQGILVSPLHF
d_call: NA; v_call: TRBV27; j_call: TRBJ2-7; clone_size: once; cdr3_nt: NA; cdr3_aa: CASSFGPGAYEQYF
d_call: TRBD2; v_call: TRBV9; j_call: TRBJ2-3; clone_size: NA; cdr3_nt: TGTGCCAGCAGGCGTGGGAGAACTAGCGGGAGTTTAACGGATACGCAGTATTTT; cdr3_aa: CASRRGRTSGSLTDTQYF